This record concerns one TCR beta chain sequence. In the PCR, 60 Vbeta and 13 Jbeta primers were used. Generated by immunoSEQ multiplex PCR, the TCRdb table keeps only in-frame clones and is missing some. Here the sample spans around 190,000 clones, roughly 80% being singletons. These data come from a study of cytomegalovirus exposure and HLA in healthy donors. This CDR3 is built from 14 residues. Trimming took off 5 bases at V and 5 bases at J, with 15 bases between the two ends. Per the germline V gene, CDR1 is MGHDK and CDR2 is SYGVNS. Sequenced input: PBMCs. The V gene is TRBV25-1, the J gene TRBJ2-5; maybe TRBD1 (5 bases). The sequence derives from a woman in her twenties or thirties in good health and CMV-seronegative. The CDR3 protein is CASSSDTLRETQYF. The CDR3 DNA sequence: TGTGCCAGCAGTTCGGACACTCTCCGGGAGACCCAGTACTTC.